Listed below are T cell receptor beta chains from one sample, sequenced in a study of blood T cells in healthy people across ages. In TCRdb, the 5' RACE reads were re-called with MiXCR into one record per CDR3 protein. The table shows about a million distinct CDR3 sequences, with approximately 38% occurring only once. Sequencing input: blood. The receptor source for this set is a man aged 18 to 35 in good health. Each CDR3 is given with its conserved first and last residue. The D gene is left open where the match is weak. Clone size, where shown, is once, few, many, or a class for clones that have expanded.

few	TRBJ2-1	NA	TRBV5-1	CASSLVSHSYNEQFF	TGCGCCAGCAGCTTGGTTAGTCACTCCTACAATGAGCAGTTCTTC
few	TRBJ2-3	NA	TRBV4-1	CASSQDVRRGRTDTQYF	TGCGCCAGCAGCCAAGATGTCAGGCGTGGTCGGACAGATACGCAGTATTTT
many	TRBJ2-5	NA	TRBV20-1	CSAIDRPPQETQYF	TGCAGTGCTATCGACAGGCCTCCCCAAGAGACCCAGTACTTC
many	TRBJ2-3	NA	TRBV27	CASTKISGTDTQYF	TGTGCCAGCACGAAAATTAGTGGCACAGATACGCAGTATTTT
NA	TRBJ2-1	NA	TRBV12-3/TRBV12-4	CASTRTYNEQFF	TGTGCCAGCACCCGGACATACAATGAGCAGTTCTTC
NA	TRBJ1-2	NA	TRBV4-3	CASSLRRQTANYGYTF	TGCGCCAGCAGCTTAAGGAGGCAGACGGCTAACTATGGCTACACCTTC
few	TRBJ1-4	NA	TRBV18	CASSPGEEKLFF	TGTGCCAGCTCACCAGGGGAGGAAAAACTGTTTTTT
NA	TRBJ2-1	TRBD1	TRBV11-1	CASSLGTASYNEQFF	TGTGCCAGCAGCTTGGGGACAGCCTCCTACAATGAGCAGTTCTTC
NA	TRBJ1-1	NA	TRBV9	CASSATSTLNTEAFF	TGTGCCAGCAGCGCCACCTCTACCCTAAACACTGAAGCTTTCTTT
NA	TRBJ2-5	TRBD2	TRBV19	CASSTLLSGGAETQYF	TGTGCCAGTAGTACCCTCCTTAGCGGGGGAGCAGAGACCCAGTACTTC
NA	TRBJ1-2	TRBD1	TRBV7-2	CASSLTGTGSHGYTF	TGTGCCAGCAGCCTCACCGGGACAGGGTCACATGGCTACACCTTC
few	TRBJ2-7	TRBD1	TRBV30	CASTDRDAYEQYF	TGTGCCTCCACCGACAGGGATGCCTACGAGCAGTACTTC
NA	TRBJ2-1	TRBD2	TRBV9	CASGGTGGNEQFF	TGTGCCAGCGGGGGAACCGGGGGGAATGAGCAGTTCTTC
NA	TRBJ1-1	NA	TRBV10-3	CAISGAMNTEAFF	TGTGCCATCAGTGGAGCAATGAACACTGAAGCTTTCTTT
NA	TRBJ2-2	NA	TRBV20-1	CSAAGTHPNGELFF	TGCAGTGCTGCCGGGACTCATCCCAACGGGGAGCTGTTTTTT
many	TRBJ2-3	NA	TRBV5-1	CASSQELLSTDTQYF	TGCGCCAGCAGCCAGGAGCTTTTGAGCACAGATACGCAGTATTTT
many	TRBJ2-3	TRBD2	TRBV11-2	CASSLSVGTSGGKTDTQYF	TGTGCCAGCAGCTTAAGTGTTGGGACTAGCGGGGGAAAAACAGATACGCAGTATTTT
few	TRBJ1-5	NA	TRBV4-1	CASSQAERTSNQPQHF	TGCGCCAGCAGCCAAGCGGAGCGGACAAGCAATCAGCCCCAGCATTTT
NA	TRBJ1-4	TRBD1	TRBV13	CASSPRRGRLTTNEKLFF	TGTGCCAGCAGCCCCCGGAGGGGGCGACTGACAACTAATGAAAAACTGTTTTTT
NA	TRBJ1-5	NA	TRBV3-1	CASSHEAGPQHF	TGTGCCAGCAGCCATGAAGCGGGGCCCCAGCATTTT
once	TRBJ2-3	NA	TRBV20-1	CSATTGFPTDTQYF	TGCAGTGCCACCACCGGGTTCCCTACAGATACGCAGTATTTT
NA	TRBJ2-5	NA	TRBV5-1	CASQGVWETQYF	TGCGCCAGCCAAGGGGTTTGGGAGACCCAGTACTTC
NA	TRBJ2-2	TRBD2	TRBV12-3/TRBV12-4	CASSRYSGGADTGELFF	TGTGCCAGCAGTCGTTATAGCGGGGGGGCGGACACCGGGGAGCTGTTTTTT
many	TRBJ2-1	NA	TRBV3-1	CASSQVGDNEQFF	TGTGCCAGCAGCCAAGTTGGGGACAATGAGCAGTTCTTC
few	TRBJ1-1	TRBD1	TRBV12-3/TRBV12-4	CASSPLRQGNTEAFF	TGTGCCAGCAGTCCCCTCCGACAGGGCAACACTGAAGCTTTCTTT
NA	TRBJ1-1	NA	TRBV7-3	CASSLVGTHTEAFF	TGTGCCAGCAGCTTAGTAGGGACCCACACTGAAGCTTTCTTT
many	TRBJ2-5	NA	TRBV12-3/TRBV12-4	CASSLSGKETQYF	TGTGCCAGCAGTTTATCTGGGAAAGAGACCCAGTACTTC
NA	TRBJ1-1	NA	TRBV6-2/TRBV6-3	CASSDGTAPLGTEAFF	TGTGCCAGCAGTGACGGGACGGCGCCTTTAGGCACTGAAGCTTTCTTT
NA	TRBJ2-5	NA	TRBV5-1	CASSLRPTSVEAQYF	TGCGCCAGCAGCTTGCGACCGACTAGTGTAGAGGCCCAGTACTTC
NA	TRBJ2-6	NA	TRBV7-9	CASSLSGPNSGANVLTF	TGTGCCAGCAGCTTAAGCGGGCCTAATTCTGGGGCCAACGTCCTGACTTTC
few	TRBJ1-2	NA	TRBV14	CASSLLRGNYGYTF	TGTGCCAGCAGCCTACTCAGGGGTAACTATGGCTACACCTTC
few	TRBJ2-3	TRBD1	TRBV6-2/TRBV6-3	CASSYTRDRDPDTQYF	TGTGCCAGCAGTTACACCCGGGACAGGGATCCAGATACGCAGTATTTT
NA	TRBJ2-7	NA	TRBV12-3/TRBV12-4	CASSPEWGEQYF	TGTGCCAGCAGCCCCGAGTGGGGCGAGCAGTACTTC
NA	TRBJ2-5	NA	TRBV6-6	CASSYQPYRESQETQYF	TGTGCCAGCAGTTACCAACCCTACAGGGAAAGCCAAGAGACCCAGTACTTC
few	TRBJ2-3	NA	TRBV3-1	CASSQGSGGARSSTQYF	TGTGCCAGCAGCCAAGGGTCCGGCGGGGCCCGGAGTAGTACGCAGTATTTT
NA	TRBJ2-7	NA	TRBV20-1	CSARRSGPTYEQYF	TGCAGTGCTAGGAGGAGCGGGCCCACCTACGAGCAGTACTTC
NA	TRBJ2-2	NA	TRBV9	CASSLTQGLGELFF	TGTGCCAGCAGCCTCACACAGGGTTTGGGGGAGCTGTTTTTT
few	TRBJ1-1	NA	TRBV7-8	CASSLMAWDTEAFF	TGTGCCAGCAGCTTAATGGCATGGGACACTGAAGCTTTCTTT